These 22 T cell receptor beta chains originate from one sample sequenced in a study of cytomegalovirus exposure and HLA in healthy donors. The PCR was carried out with 60 Vbeta primers and 13 Jbeta primers. Some clones are missing from TCRdb's copy, which holds only in-frame ones; the method was immunoSEQ multiplex PCR. This sample has some 150,000 clones, with around 73% found just once. The specimen sequenced was PBMCs. These receptor sequences come from a female donor in good health and CMV-seronegative.

This chain links TRBV5-1 with TRBJ2-2, with 7 bases matching TRBD1. After removal of 2 bases from V and 3 bases from J, the junction contained 7 bases not matched to a gene. This CDR3 has 16 residues. In germline, CDR1 is SGHRS, CDR2 YFSETQ. The CDR3 is CASSFFRQGDTGELFF. Here the CDR3 DNA reads TGCGCCAGCAGCTTTTTCCGGCAGGGGGACACCGGGGAGCTGTTTTTT.

The rearrangement joins TRBV28 to TRBJ1-2; possible D gene TRBD1, 5 bases. Germline lookup yields CDR1 MDHEN and CDR2 SYDVKM. V gave up 6 bases and J gave up 1 base, with 6 bases separating them. The CDR3 totals 12 residues. The CDR3 sequence is CASRGGNYGYTF. The CDR3 DNA is TGTGCCAGCAGGGGGGGTAACTATGGCTACACCTTC.

Turning to this clone: Other DNA sequences in this specimen translate into the identical CDR3. The chain is built from TRBV5-6 and TRBJ1-2, with D perhaps matching TRBD1 (5 bases). CDR1 is SGHDT and CDR2 is YYEEEE in the germline V gene. The V gene lost 1 base and the J gene lost 1 base, with 8 bases spanning the gap. CDR3 length: 14 amino acids. The CDR3 loop reads CASSLQGINYGYTF. The DNA of the CDR3 is TGTGCCAGCAGCTTGCAGGGAATTAACTATGGCTACACCTTC.

The CDR3 here is CASSAGAGGGETQYF. The CDR3 nucleotides read TGTGCCAGCTCTGCGGGGGCCGGGGGTGGAGAGACCCAGTACTTC. This rearrangement joins TRBV6-6 to TRBJ2-5, with D tentatively TRBD2 (7 bases). V lost 8 bases and J 4 bases, leaving 20 bases between the germline ends. The CDR3 totals 15 residues. Germline CDR1 and CDR2: MNHNY and SVGAGI (reference sequence).

In regard to this clone: The same CDR3 arises from other DNA sequences in this sample as well. This chain connects TRBV5-1 to TRBJ2-1, with 9 positions matching TRBD2. Germline V gene sequence: CDR1 SGHRS, CDR2 YFSETQ. The length of the CDR3 is 17 residues. The ends lost 4 bases at V and 7 bases at J; junction bases unmatched: 15. The CDR3 DNA is TGCGCCAGCAGCCCCGGACTGGCGGGAGGGCCGGGGAATGAGCAGTTCTTC. Its translation is CASSPGLAGGPGNEQFF.

This chain joins TRBV19 and TRBJ2-6; 7 nucleotides line up with TRBD1. The CDR3 has 15 amino acids. V gave up 6 bases and J gave up 2 bases; unmatched junction bases: 4. Germline V CDR1 and CDR2: LNHDA, SQIVND (reference sequence). This CDR3 reads CASSMQGAGANVLTF. The CDR3 DNA sequence: TGTGCCAGTAGCATGCAGGGGGCTGGGGCCAACGTCCTGACTTTC.

This chain connects TRBV7-9 to TRBJ1-5; a weak D match, TRBD1 (5 bases). The CDR3 has 15 residues. The germline V gene encodes CDR1 SEHNR and CDR2 FQNEAQ (reference sequence). Between the trimmed V and J ends, which lost 1 base and 6 bases, there was a span of 13 bases. DNA for the CDR3: TGTGCCAGCAGCTTAGGGCCGGACAATAGTCAGCCCCAGCATTTT. Translating it yields CASSLGPDNSQPQHF.

This clone was seen repeatedly, ten times or more. CDR3 bases: TGTGCCAGCGGGGAGCCCAACTATGGCTACACCTTC. It specifies CASGEPNYGYTF. The V and J genes are TRBV6-6 and TRBJ1-2; no clear D gene. V dropped 8 bases and J dropped 2 bases, with 9 bases sitting between them. This CDR3 is 12 amino acids long. CDR1 and CDR2 from the germline V gene are MNHNY and SVGAGI (reference sequence).

The V call is TRBV5-1, the J call TRBJ2-1, with D tentatively TRBD2 (6 bases). This CDR3 contains 18 residues. Trimming took 7 bases from V and 3 from J, leaving 26 bases between them. CDR1 is SGHRS, CDR2 YFSETQ, per germline. CDR3 sequence reads: CASSGIGAGLGDYNEQFF. CDR3 nucleotides: TGCGCCAGCTCCGGAATTGGGGCGGGGCTGGGTGACTACAATGAGCAGTTCTTC.

This rearrangement joins TRBV27 to TRBJ2-6; 10 bases map to TRBD1. The CDR3 is 18 residues long. Germline V gene data show CDR1 as MNHEY and CDR2 as SMNVEV (reference sequence). V trimming: 2 bases; J trimming: 2 bases; junction bases outside the gene matches: 6. The CDR3 is CASSLKDRGWAGANVLTF. The CDR3 region has the DNA TGTGCCAGCAGTTTAAAGGACAGGGGGTGGGCTGGGGCCAACGTCCTGACTTTC.

This clone was seen a handful of times. The V call is TRBV2, the J call TRBJ2-7; unclear D gene. Germline V CDR1 and CDR2: SNHLY, FYNNEI. This CDR3 is 14 amino acids long. V was clipped by 1 base and J by 6 bases, with 13 bases between them. DNA for the CDR3: TGTGCCAGCAGTGAAGAGGCCGTTAGGAGCGAGCAGTACTTC. This sequence encodes CASSEEAVRSEQYF.

The rearrangement links TRBV25-1 to TRBJ1-1, with 7 bases fitting TRBD1. Germline V CDR1 and CDR2: MGHDK, SYGVNS. The CDR3 has 13 residues. V lost 7 bases and J lost 4; bases outside the gene matches: 6. CDR3: CASNRGSSTEAFF. Written as DNA, the CDR3 is TGTGCCAGCAACAGGGGTTCAAGCACTGAAGCTTTCTTT.

This clone has more than one count but fewer than ten. The V and J genes are TRBV30 and TRBJ1-4; TRBD1 matches 7 bases. Per germline, CDR1 GTSNPN and CDR2 SVGIG (reference sequence). CDR3 size: 14 residues. The V segment lost 2 bases and the J segment 4 bases; nucleotides outside the gene matches: 4. CDR3 DNA: TGTGCCTGGAGTAGGTCAGGGGGTAATGAAAAACTGTTTTTT. It yields the protein CAWSRSGGNEKLFF.

The rearrangement uses TRBV5-5 and TRBJ2-7; D is perhaps TRBD1 (5 bases). The germline CDR1 and CDR2 sequences are SGHKS and YYEKEE (reference sequence). There are 13 residues in the CDR3. The ends were cut back, 4 bases at V and 1 base at J, with 9 bases in the middle. The CDR3 nucleotides are TGTGCCAGCAGCCCGACAGTTTCCTACGAGCAGTACTTC. It is translated as CASSPTVSYEQYF.

The table lists this clone with a count of one. This chain links TRBV2 with TRBJ2-1, with 7 bases lining up with TRBD1. The ends lost 4 bases at V and 8 bases at J; junction bases unmatched: 11. Germline CDR1 reads SNHLY; CDR2 reads FYNNEI. This CDR3 spans 15 amino acids. CDR3 residues: CASSGTQNRGHEQFF. CDR3 bases: TGTGCCAGCAGTGGAACCCAGAACAGGGGCCATGAGCAGTTCTTC.

The chain recombines TRBV5-8 with TRBJ2-5; 11 bases agree with TRBD2. The V and J ends lost 0 bases and 3 bases, in that order; junction bases with no gene match: 1. This CDR3 is 15 amino acids long. CDR1 and CDR2 (germline): SGHTS, YDEGEE. The CDR3 nucleotides are TGTGCCAGCAGCTTGGGACTAGCGGGAAAAGAGACCCAGTACTTC. Encoded protein: CASSLGLAGKETQYF.

J is TRBJ2-3 and V is TRBV6-4; 7 nucleotides line up with TRBD2. The CDR3 length is 15 residues. V lost 6 bases, J lost 1 base, and 7 bases stayed unmatched. The germline V gene has CDR1 MRHNA and CDR2 SNTAGT. CDR3 loop: CASSVQSGGTDTQYF. For the CDR3, the DNA is TGTGCCAGCAGCGTTCAGAGCGGGGGCACAGATACGCAGTATTTT.

The chain joins TRBV7-6 to TRBJ2-1, with D possibly being TRBD1 (5 bases). The germline V and J ends were trimmed by 5 bases and 0 bases, with 14 bases remaining between them. Per the germline V gene, CDR1 is SGHVS and CDR2 is FNYEAQ. This CDR3 comprises 16 residues. The CDR3 protein is CASSPPRTSSYNEQFF. The CDR3 nucleotides are TGTGCCAGCAGCCCCCCCCGGACAAGCTCCTACAATGAGCAGTTCTTC.

V and J are TRBV6-5 and TRBJ1-5; 9 nucleotides match TRBD1. The CDR3 length is 15 residues. Per the germline V gene, CDR1 is MNHEY and CDR2 is SVGAGI. Germline trimming cut 5 bases from V and 5 bases from J; bases unmatched to any gene: 7. The CDR3 DNA reads TGTGCCAGCAGTCGCGACACAGGGGGCGATCAGCCCCAGCATTTT. Encoded protein: CASSRDTGGDQPQHF.

This chain links TRBV30 with TRBJ2-2; tentatively, D is TRBD2 (5 bases). V was shortened by 0 bases and J by 3 bases, with 17 bases between the two germline ends. The length of the CDR3 is 17 residues. Germline CDR1 GTSNPN, CDR2 SVGIG (reference sequence). CDR3 residues: CAWSVLRAGRYTGELFF. CDR3 coding DNA: TGTGCCTGGAGTGTATTGCGGGCTGGCCGGTACACCGGGGAGCTGTTTTTT.

This clone was recorded once. V and J are TRBV7-6 and TRBJ2-7, with D possibly TRBD1 on 6 matching bases. This CDR3 has 15 amino acids. The germline CDR1 and CDR2 sequences are SGHVS and FNYEAQ. Trimming left V 4 bases short and J 2 bases short, with 15 bases between. CDR3 nucleotides: TGTGCCAGCAGCTATGGACAGAGCCTTCCCTACGAGCAGTACTTC. Translated: CASSYGQSLPYEQYF. The whole variable domain, remainder taken from reference TRBV7-6 and TRBJ2-7, is GAGVSQSPRYKVTKRGQDVALRCDPISGHVSLYWYRQALGQGPEFLTYFNYEAQQDKSGLPNDRFSAERPEGSISTLTIQRTEQRDSAMYRCASSYGQSLPYEQYFGPGTRLTVT.

The rearrangement joins TRBV27 to TRBJ2-7; D unclear. Germline CDR1 is MNHEY and CDR2 is SMNVEV (reference sequence). This CDR3 contains 14 residues. Deletions cut 6 bases from V and 3 bases from J, with 15 bases between. The CDR3 DNA is TGTGCCAGCAGCTCCGGCGGAAACCTCTACGAGCAGTACTTC. Translated, it gives CASSSGGNLYEQYF.